These T cell receptor beta chains were read from a single sample in a study of blood T cell repertoires in COVID-19. The method was immunoSEQ multiplex PCR; TCRdb's version includes in-frame clones alone and lacks a portion of them. The sample has 200,000 to 250,000 clones, 88% seen once; the top ten hold more than 3%. The sample consisted of PBMCs or T cells enriched from blood (not recorded which). The receptor source for this set is a woman aged 25 to 39 who had been exposed to COVID-19. CDR3s include the opening cysteine and the closing phenylalanine or tryptophan. D genes are given only for firm matches. Clone size is not always given. Where it is, it says once, few, many or a class for expanded clones.

abundance	j_gene	v_gene	d_gene	CDR3aa	CDR3nt
.	TRBJ1-1	TRBV29-1	.	CSVGRLRGTEAFF	TGCAGCGTTGGAAGGCTTCGCGGCACTGAAGCTTTCTTT
.	TRBJ2-1	TRBV4-1	.	CASSQPLAIYNEQFF	TGCGCCAGCAGCCAGCCTCTAGCGATCTACAATGAGCAGTTCTTC
.	TRBJ2-3	TRBV9	.	CASSEIAGPVTDTQYF	TGTGCCAGCAGCGAGATCGCGGGACCAGTCACAGATACGCAGTATTTT
.	TRBJ2-3	TRBV5-1	TRBD2	CASSSKAGITDTQYF	TGCGCCAGCAGCTCGAAAGCGGGGATCACAGATACGCAGTATTTT
.	TRBJ2-7	TRBV2	TRBD1	CASRDLGRDRAYEQYF	TGTGCCAGCAGGGACCTGGGCCGGGACAGGGCGTACGAGCAGTACTTC
.	TRBJ2-1	TRBV4-1	TRBD1	CASSQDRGTGYNNEQFF	TGCGCCAGCAGCCAAGATCGCGGGACAGGGTACAACAATGAGCAGTTCTTC
few	TRBJ2-1	TRBV12-3/TRBV12-4	.	CASSFGTGDQQFF	TGTGCCAGCAGTTTCGGCACGGGGGATCAGCAGTTCTTC
once	TRBJ2-7	TRBV23-1	.	CASSPRTVYEQYF	TGCGCCAGCAGTCCCCGGACAGTCTACGAGCAGTACTTC
many	TRBJ2-1	TRBV19	TRBD1	CASSYTGGSYNEQFF	TGTGCCAGTAGTTATACAGGGGGCTCCTACAATGAGCAGTTCTTC
.	TRBJ1-1	TRBV7-9	.	CASSPVETNTEAFF	TGTGCCAGCAGCCCGGTCGAGACTAACACTGAAGCTTTCTTT
few	TRBJ2-3	TRBV6-1	.	CASSELAGVTDTQYF	TGTGCCAGCAGTGAATTGGCGGGCGTCACAGATACGCAGTATTTT
.	TRBJ1-6	TRBV2	.	CASSDGAGSPLHF	TGTGCCAGCAGTGATGGTGCGGGTTCACCCCTCCACTTT
.	TRBJ1-4	TRBV29-1	.	CSVFLGGGEKLFF	TGCAGCGTTTTTCTGGGAGGGGGGGAAAAACTGTTTTTT
.	TRBJ1-5	TRBV7-9	.	CASSLGGQPQHF	TGTGCCAGCAGCTTGGGGGGTCAGCCCCAGCATTTT
.	TRBJ2-5	TRBV11-2	TRBD2	CASSLMTSGSTETQYF	TGTGCCAGCAGCTTGATGACTAGCGGGAGTACGGAGACCCAGTACTTC
.	TRBJ1-2	TRBV28	.	CASSRSTVSSGYTF	TGTGCCAGCAGTCGCTCGACGGTGTCTAGCGGCTACACCTTC
once	TRBJ2-7	TRBV19	.	CASSPIQGRQYF	TGTGCCAGTAGCCCCATCCAGGGTCGTCAGTACTTC
.	TRBJ2-1	TRBV18	.	CASSPLMSGAGDEQFF	TGTGCCAGCTCACCCCTGATGTCGGGAGCCGGAGATGAGCAGTTCTTC
.	TRBJ2-7	TRBV12-3/TRBV12-4	.	CASREQSYEQYF	TGTGCCAGCAGGGAACAGTCCTACGAGCAGTACTTC
.	TRBJ2-3	TRBV30	.	CACPSGPGFKDTQYF	TGTGCCTGCCCGAGCGGACCCGGCTTTAAAGATACGCAGTATTTT
.	TRBJ2-1	TRBV6-5	.	CASGSLKGGSNEQFF	TGTGCCAGCGGGAGCCTAAAAGGAGGTAGCAATGAGCAGTTCTTC
.	TRBJ1-2	TRBV19	.	CASSIMKGEGYTF	TGTGCCAGTAGTATCATGAAGGGGGAAGGCTACACCTTC
few	TRBJ2-7	TRBV7-9	.	CASSLAEASYEQYF	TGTGCCAGCAGCTTAGCGGAGGCTAGCTACGAGCAGTACTTC
few	TRBJ2-5	TRBV5-1	TRBD2	CASSLGGLAGGQETQYF	TGCGCCAGCAGCTTGGGGGGACTAGCGGGAGGGCAAGAGACCCAGTACTTC
.	TRBJ2-5	TRBV7-2	TRBD2	CASSRLAAETQYF	TGTGCCAGCAGCCGACTAGCGGCAGAGACCCAGTACTTC
once	TRBJ2-2	TRBV2	.	CASSGSLASGELFF	TGTGCCAGCAGCGGGAGTCTGGCCAGCGGGGAGCTGTTTTTT
.	TRBJ2-7	TRBV30	TRBD1	CAWSVAGTGKNYEQYF	TGTGCCTGGAGTGTCGCCGGGACAGGGAAAAACTACGAGCAGTACTTC
.	TRBJ2-7	TRBV29-1	TRBD2	CSVVGRALGEQYF	TGCAGCGTTGTTGGGAGGGCGTTGGGCGAGCAGTACTTC
.	TRBJ2-5	TRBV7-9	TRBD1	CASSLPTGKETQYF	TGTGCCAGCAGCTTACCGACAGGGAAAGAGACCCAGTACTTC
.	TRBJ2-7	TRBV5-1	.	CASSKRQFYEQYF	TGCGCCAGCAGCAAAAGACAATTCTACGAGCAGTACTTC
few	TRBJ1-1	TRBV5-8	.	CASSTGITEAFF	TGTGCCAGCAGCACAGGGATAACTGAAGCTTTCTTT
.	TRBJ2-1	TRBV11-2	TRBD2	CASSLTSGSSYNEQFF	TGTGCCAGCAGCCTAACTAGCGGCAGCTCCTACAATGAGCAGTTCTTC
.	TRBJ2-1	TRBV19	TRBD2	CASSIGSGGSDVEQFF	TGTGCCAGTAGTATAGGCAGCGGGGGCAGCGACGTTGAGCAGTTCTTC
.	TRBJ2-7	TRBV10-1	.	CASGTHYEQYF	TGCGCCAGCGGGACTCATTACGAGCAGTACTTC
once	TRBJ1-1	TRBV12-5	.	CASGLDRNTEAFF	TGTGCTAGTGGTCTTGACAGGAACACTGAAGCTTTCTTT
.	TRBJ1-6	TRBV28	TRBD1	CASSVRDRGRLGSPLHF	TGTGCCAGCAGTGTCCGGGACAGGGGGCGACTTGGATCACCCCTCCACTTT
.	TRBJ2-1	TRBV30	TRBD2	CAWSQPSGAGYNEQFF	TGTGCCTGGAGTCAGCCCAGCGGGGCGGGCTACAATGAGCAGTTCTTC
.	TRBJ2-7	TRBV6-1	.	CASSEGRNLYEQYF	TGTGCCAGCAGTGAAGGGCGGAATCTCTACGAGCAGTACTTC
.	TRBJ1-5	TRBV15	.	CATSREMAGWNQPQHF	TGTGCCACCAGCAGAGAAATGGCAGGGTGGAATCAGCCCCAGCATTTT
once	TRBJ2-1	TRBV2	TRBD2	CASSVTSGDHNEQFF	TGTGCCAGCAGTGTGACTAGCGGGGACCACAATGAGCAGTTCTTC
.	TRBJ2-7	TRBV5-1	TRBD2	CASSLDVSGRSRSYEQYF	TGCGCCAGCAGCTTAGATGTTAGCGGGAGATCAAGATCCTACGAGCAGTACTTC
.	TRBJ2-1	TRBV7-2	TRBD1	CASSSGQVYYNEQFF	TGTGCCAGCAGCTCGGGACAGGTGTACTACAATGAGCAGTTCTTC
.	TRBJ1-1	TRBV21-1	.	CASSRTRNTEAFF	TGTGCCAGCAGCAGAACGAGGAACACTGAAGCTTTCTTT
.	TRBJ2-2	TRBV2	.	CASSESRASLGELFF	TGTGCCAGCAGTGAATCGAGGGCTAGCCTCGGGGAGCTGTTTTTT
.	TRBJ2-3	TRBV24-1	TRBD1	CATSETGADWNTDTQYF	TGTGCCACCAGTGAAACAGGGGCGGATTGGAACACAGATACGCAGTATTTT
.	TRBJ2-7	TRBV15	TRBD2	CATSRDSGRASRVEQYF	TGTGCCACCAGCAGGGATAGTGGGAGGGCCTCTAGGGTCGAGCAGTACTTC
few	TRBJ1-4	TRBV2	TRBD1	CASSAGTDRITEKLFF	TGTGCCAGCAGTGCGGGGACAGACCGGATTACTGAAAAACTGTTTTTT
few	TRBJ2-1	TRBV6-4	TRBD2	CASSDSSGSYNEQFF	TGTGCCAGCAGTGACTCTAGCGGGTCCTACAATGAGCAGTTCTTC
.	TRBJ2-1	TRBV15	TRBD2	CATSRGASGYNEQFF	TGTGCCACCAGCAGAGGGGCTAGCGGTTACAATGAGCAGTTCTTC
.	TRBJ1-1	TRBV30	.	CAWTPEGTEAFF	TGTGCCTGGACACCGGAGGGTACTGAAGCTTTCTTT
.	TRBJ2-7	TRBV18	TRBD2	CASSPKSGSSYEQYF	TGTGCCAGCTCACCCAAAAGCGGGAGCTCCTACGAGCAGTACTTC
once	TRBJ1-4	TRBV7-9	TRBD1	CASSLAPARGKEKLFF	TGTGCCAGCAGCTTAGCGCCGGCCAGGGGGAAGGAAAAACTGTTTTTT
.	TRBJ2-7	TRBV7-8	.	CASSPIGTPHEQYF	TGTGCCAGCAGCCCAATCGGGACACCCCACGAGCAGTACTTC
.	TRBJ2-1	TRBV13	.	CASSLGGGLNNEQFF	TGTGCCAGCAGCCTGGGGGGGGGCCTAAACAATGAGCAGTTCTTC